This TCR beta chain is from a study of blood T cells in healthy people across ages. Sample-barcoded 5' priming and a J-beta primer mix drove a second PCR of roughly 7 to 11 cycles. MiXCR, run by TCRdb on the 5' RACE reads, gives a single entry per CDR3 protein. The table has 1.8 million or so distinct CDR3 sequences, about two fifths seen once; the top ten hold roughly 23%. Notes on this clonotype: What it binds is not known.

The CDR3 loop spans 17 amino acids. J was trimmed by 6 bases and V by 2 bases; bases with no gene match: 10. Per germline, CDR1 MNHEY and CDR2 SVGAGI. General study points: With unsorted PBMCs, a conclusive comparison of naive versus antigen-experienced cells was not possible. As naive T cell percentage varied, TCR beta diversity correlated strongly with it.

The sequence was obtained from a human donor in good health. The sequenced sample consisted of blood. The V call is TRBV6-5, the J call TRBJ2-1; 10 bases align to TRBD2. The CDR3 region has the DNA TGTGCCAGCAGTTACCTATTGTCAGCGGGGGGGCTCAATGAGCAGTTCTTC. Protein sequence: CASSYLLSAGGLNEQFF.